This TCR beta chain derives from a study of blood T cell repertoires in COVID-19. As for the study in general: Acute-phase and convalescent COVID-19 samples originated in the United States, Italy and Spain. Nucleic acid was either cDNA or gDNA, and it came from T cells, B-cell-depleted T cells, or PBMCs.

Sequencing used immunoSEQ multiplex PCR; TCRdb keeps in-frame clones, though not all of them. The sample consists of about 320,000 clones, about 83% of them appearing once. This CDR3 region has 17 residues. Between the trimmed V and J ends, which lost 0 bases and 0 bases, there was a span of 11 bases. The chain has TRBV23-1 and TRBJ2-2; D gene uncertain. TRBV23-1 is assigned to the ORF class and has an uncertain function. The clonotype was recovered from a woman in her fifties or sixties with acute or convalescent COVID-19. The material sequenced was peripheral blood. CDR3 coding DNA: TGCGCCAGCAGTCAATCGAACAGCTACGCGAACACCGGGGAGCTGTTTTTT. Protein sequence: CASSQSNSYANTGELFF.